This T cell receptor beta chain derives from a study of blood T cell repertoires in COVID-19. Sequencing used immunoSEQ multiplex PCR; TCRdb keeps in-frame clones, though not all of them. The sample has about 200,000 clones, around 86% seen once; the top ten hold less than 6%. Germline CDR1 MDHEN, CDR2 SYDVKM. V lost 4 bases, J lost 6 bases, and 4 bases stayed unmatched. The CDR3 totals 14 residues. The V gene is TRBV28, the J gene TRBJ1-5; TRBD1 aligns across 9 bases. The sample comprised peripheral blood. The receptor's source is a woman in her 70s with COVID-19, enrolled during active disease. CDR3 sequence (DNA): TGTGCCAGCAGTTCTGGACAGGGGATTCAGCCCCAGCATTTT. It translates to CASSSGQGIQPQHF.